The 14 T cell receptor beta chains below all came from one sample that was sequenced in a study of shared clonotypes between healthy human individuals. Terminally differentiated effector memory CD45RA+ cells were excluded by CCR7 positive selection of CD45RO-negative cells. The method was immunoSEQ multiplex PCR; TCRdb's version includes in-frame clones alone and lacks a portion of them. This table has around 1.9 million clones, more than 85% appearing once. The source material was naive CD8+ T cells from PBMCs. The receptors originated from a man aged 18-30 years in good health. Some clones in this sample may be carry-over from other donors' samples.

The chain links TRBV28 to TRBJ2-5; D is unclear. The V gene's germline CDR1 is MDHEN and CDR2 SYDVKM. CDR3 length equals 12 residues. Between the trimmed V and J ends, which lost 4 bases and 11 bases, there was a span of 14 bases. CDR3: CASSSSRHKQYF. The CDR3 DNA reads TGTGCCAGCAGTTCTTCCCGACATAAACAGTACTTC.

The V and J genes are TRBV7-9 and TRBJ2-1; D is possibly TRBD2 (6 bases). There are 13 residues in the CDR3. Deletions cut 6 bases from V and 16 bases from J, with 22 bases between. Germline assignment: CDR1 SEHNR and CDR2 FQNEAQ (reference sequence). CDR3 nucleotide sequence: TGTGCCAGCAGACGAATCGGGAGTTGGTCCCCCTTCTTC. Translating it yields CASRRIGSWSPFF.

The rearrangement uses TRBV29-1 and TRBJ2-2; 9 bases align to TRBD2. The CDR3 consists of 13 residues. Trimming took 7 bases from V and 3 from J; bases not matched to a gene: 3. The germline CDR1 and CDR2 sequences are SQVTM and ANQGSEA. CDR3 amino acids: CSAAGGYTGELFF. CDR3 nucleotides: TGCAGCGCGGCGGGAGGGTACACCGGGGAGCTGTTTTTT.

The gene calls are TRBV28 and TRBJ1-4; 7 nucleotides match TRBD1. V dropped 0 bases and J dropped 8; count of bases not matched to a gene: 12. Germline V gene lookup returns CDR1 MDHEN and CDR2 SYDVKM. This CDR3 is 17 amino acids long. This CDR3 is CASSLWGFEGAGEKLFF. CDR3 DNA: TGTGCCAGCAGTTTATGGGGGTTTGAGGGGGCGGGAGAAAAACTGTTTTTT.

This CDR3 reads CASSQEVPGGPADTQYF. Written as DNA, the CDR3 is TGCGCCAGCAGCCAAGAGGTCCCGGGAGGGCCTGCAGATACGCAGTATTTT. The rearrangement uses TRBV4-3 and TRBJ2-3, with 8 bases matching TRBD2. This CDR3 has 17 amino acids. After removal of 0 bases from V and 4 bases from J, the junction contained 9 bases not matched to a gene. Germline V CDR1 and CDR2: LGHNA, YSLEER.

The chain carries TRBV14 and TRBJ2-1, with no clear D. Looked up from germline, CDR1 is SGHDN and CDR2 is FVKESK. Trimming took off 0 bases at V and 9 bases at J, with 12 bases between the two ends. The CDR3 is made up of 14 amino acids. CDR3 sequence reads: CASSQESRIAEQFF. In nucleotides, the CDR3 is TGTGCCAGCAGCCAAGAATCTCGTATTGCTGAGCAGTTCTTC.

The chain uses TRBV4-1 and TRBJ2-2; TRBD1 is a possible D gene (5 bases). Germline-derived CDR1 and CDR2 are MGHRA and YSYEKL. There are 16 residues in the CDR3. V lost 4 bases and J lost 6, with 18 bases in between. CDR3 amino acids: CASSPLGRVPAGELFF. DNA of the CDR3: TGCGCCAGCAGCCCCCTGGGGCGTGTCCCCGCCGGGGAGCTGTTTTTT.

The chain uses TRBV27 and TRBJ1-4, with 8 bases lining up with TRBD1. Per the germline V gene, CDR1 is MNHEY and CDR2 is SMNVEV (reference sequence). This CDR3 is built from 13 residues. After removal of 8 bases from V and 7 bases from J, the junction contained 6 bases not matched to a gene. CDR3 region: CASRWTGSEKLFF. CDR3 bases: TGTGCCAGCCGATGGACAGGGAGTGAAAAACTGTTTTTT.

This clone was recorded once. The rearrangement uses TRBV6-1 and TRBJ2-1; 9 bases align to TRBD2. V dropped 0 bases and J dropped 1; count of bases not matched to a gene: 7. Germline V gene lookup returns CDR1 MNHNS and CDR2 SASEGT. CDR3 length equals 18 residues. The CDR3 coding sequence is TGTGCCAGCAGTGAAGCGCTTTTAGCGGGAGAGTCCTACAATGAGCAGTTCTTC. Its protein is CASSEALLAGESYNEQFF.

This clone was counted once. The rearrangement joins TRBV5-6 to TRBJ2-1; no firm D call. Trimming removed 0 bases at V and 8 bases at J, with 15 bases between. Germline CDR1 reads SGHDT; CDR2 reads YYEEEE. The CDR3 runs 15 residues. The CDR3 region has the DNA TGTGCCAGCAGCTTGGGGTTAACTCCTGGCGATGAGCAGTTCTTC. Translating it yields CASSLGLTPGDEQFF.

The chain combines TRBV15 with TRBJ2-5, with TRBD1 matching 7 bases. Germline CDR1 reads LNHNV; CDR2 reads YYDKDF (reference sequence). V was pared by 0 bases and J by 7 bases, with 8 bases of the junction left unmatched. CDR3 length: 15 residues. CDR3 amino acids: CATSRDLTGVGTQYF. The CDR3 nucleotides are TGTGCCACCAGCAGAGACCTTACAGGGGTAGGGACCCAGTACTTC. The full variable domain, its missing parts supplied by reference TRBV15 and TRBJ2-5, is DAMVIQNPRYQVTQFGKPVTLSCSQTLNHNVMYWYQQKSSQAPKLLFHYYDKDFNNEADTPDNFQSRRPNTSFCFLDIRSPGLGDTAMYLCATSRDLTGVGTQYFGPGTRLLVL.

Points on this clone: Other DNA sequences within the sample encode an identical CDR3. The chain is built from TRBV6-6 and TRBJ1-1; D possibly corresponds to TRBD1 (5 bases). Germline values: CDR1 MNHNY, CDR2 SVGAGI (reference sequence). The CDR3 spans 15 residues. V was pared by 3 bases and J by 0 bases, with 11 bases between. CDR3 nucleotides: TGTGCCAGCAGTTATTCGGAGGGGATGAACACTGAAGCTTTCTTT. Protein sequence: CASSYSEGMNTEAFF.

The CDR3 spells CAWRAGIRDGYNSPLHF. CDR3 nucleotides: TGTGCCTGGAGAGCTGGTATCCGGGACGGATATAATTCACCCCTCCACTTT. The V and J genes are TRBV30 and TRBJ1-6; a possible D gene is TRBD1 (5 bases). The CDR3 spans 17 residues. V lost 3 bases and J 4 bases, leaving 19 bases between the germline ends. The germline V gene encodes CDR1 GTSNPN and CDR2 SVGIG (reference sequence).

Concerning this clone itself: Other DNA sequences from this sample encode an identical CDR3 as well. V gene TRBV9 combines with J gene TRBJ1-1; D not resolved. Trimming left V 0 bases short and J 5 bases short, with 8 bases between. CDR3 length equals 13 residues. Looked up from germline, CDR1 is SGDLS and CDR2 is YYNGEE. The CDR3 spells CASSVGAGTEAFF. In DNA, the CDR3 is TGTGCCAGCAGCGTAGGGGCCGGGACTGAAGCTTTCTTT.